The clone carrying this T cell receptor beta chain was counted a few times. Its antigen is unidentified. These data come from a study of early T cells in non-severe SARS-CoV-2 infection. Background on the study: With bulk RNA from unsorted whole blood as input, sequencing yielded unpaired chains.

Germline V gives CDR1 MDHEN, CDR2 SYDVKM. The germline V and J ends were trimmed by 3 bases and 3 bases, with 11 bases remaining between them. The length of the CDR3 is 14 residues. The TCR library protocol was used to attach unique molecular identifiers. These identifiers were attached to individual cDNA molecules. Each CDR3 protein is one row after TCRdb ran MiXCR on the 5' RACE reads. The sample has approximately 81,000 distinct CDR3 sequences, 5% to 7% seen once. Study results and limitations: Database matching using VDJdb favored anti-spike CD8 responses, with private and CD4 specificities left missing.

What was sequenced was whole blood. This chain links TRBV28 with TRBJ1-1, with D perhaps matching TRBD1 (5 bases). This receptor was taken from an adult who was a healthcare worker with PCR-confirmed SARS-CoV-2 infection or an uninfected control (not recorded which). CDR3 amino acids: CASSFRGVDTEAFF. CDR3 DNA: TGTGCCAGCAGTTTTCGGGGCGTCGACACTGAAGCTTTCTTT. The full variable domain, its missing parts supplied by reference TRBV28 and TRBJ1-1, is DVKVTQSSRYLVKRTGEKVFLECVQDMDHENMFWYRQDPGLGLRLIYFSYDVKMKEKGDIPEGYSVSREKKERFSLILESASTNQTSMYLCASSFRGVDTEAFFGQGTRLTVV.